Given below is one T cell receptor (beta chain) in context. Antigen unknown. This record belongs to a study of cytomegalovirus exposure and HLA in healthy donors. Study-wide findings and caveats: Across donors, most TCRs were seen rarely, yet some public ones were widespread. There were a few CMV-associated chains whose specificity for CMV antigens was confirmed in vitro.

Here immunoSEQ multiplex PCR was the method, and the copy in TCRdb shows in-frame clones only, minus some. The sample includes some 120,000 clones, around 90% of them seen just once. CDR1 and CDR2 (germline): MNHEY, SMNVEV (reference sequence). The CDR3 has 13 residues. The ends were cut back, 7 bases at V and 1 base at J, with 8 bases in the middle. The rearrangement uses TRBV27 and TRBJ1-5; the D gene is possibly TRBD1 (6 bases). The sequenced sample was PBMCs. The sequence came from a woman under 30 in good health and CMV-seronegative. CDR3 in DNA: TGTGCCAGCACTACAGGGAGCAATCAGCCCCAGCATTTT. It codes for CASTTGSNQPQHF.